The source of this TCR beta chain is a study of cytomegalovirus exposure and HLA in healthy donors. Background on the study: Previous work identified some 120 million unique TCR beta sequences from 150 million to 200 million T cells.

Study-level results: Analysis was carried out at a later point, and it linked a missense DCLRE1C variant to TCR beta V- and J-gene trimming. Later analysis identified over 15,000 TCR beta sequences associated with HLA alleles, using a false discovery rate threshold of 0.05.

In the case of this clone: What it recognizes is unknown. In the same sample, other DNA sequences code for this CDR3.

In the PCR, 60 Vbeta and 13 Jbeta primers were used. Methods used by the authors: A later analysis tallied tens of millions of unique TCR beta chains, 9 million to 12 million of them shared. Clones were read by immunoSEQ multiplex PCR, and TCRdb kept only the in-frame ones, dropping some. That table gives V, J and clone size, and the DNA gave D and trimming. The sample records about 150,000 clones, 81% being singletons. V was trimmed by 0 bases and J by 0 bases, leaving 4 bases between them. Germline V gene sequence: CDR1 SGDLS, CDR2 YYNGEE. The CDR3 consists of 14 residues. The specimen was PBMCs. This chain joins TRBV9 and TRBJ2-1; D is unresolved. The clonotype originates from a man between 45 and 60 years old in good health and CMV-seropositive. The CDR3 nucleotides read TGTGCCAGCAGCGTAGCGAGCTCCTACAATGAGCAGTTCTTC. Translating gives CASSVASSYNEQFF.